The present T cell receptor beta chain was sequenced within a study of blood T cell repertoires in COVID-19. Study-level information: Spain, Italy and the United States supplied samples that represented acute and convalescent COVID-19. T cells, B-cell-depleted T cells, or PBMCs supplied cDNA or gDNA.

In the authors' methods: Reference gene primers were amplified, and this amplification served to estimate nucleated cell counts. The data were produced by immunoSEQ multiplex PCR, yet TCRdb's version contains in-frame clones alone and is incomplete. V, J and clone size are those of that table, while D and trimming were read from the DNA. The sample holds 150,000 to 180,000 clones, just under 85% seen once. The germline CDR1 and CDR2 sequences are MNHEY and SVGAGI. V shed 6 bases and J 6 bases; nucleotides not matched to a gene: 4. The CDR3 contains 14 residues. The source of this sequence is a woman in her fifties or sixties with acute or convalescent COVID-19. Sequencing was performed on peripheral blood. The chain carries TRBV6-5 and TRBJ2-2; 10 positions match TRBD1. CDR3 amino acids: CASSPGQGAGELFF. DNA for the CDR3: TGTGCCAGCAGCCCCGGACAGGGGGCCGGGGAGCTGTTTTTT.